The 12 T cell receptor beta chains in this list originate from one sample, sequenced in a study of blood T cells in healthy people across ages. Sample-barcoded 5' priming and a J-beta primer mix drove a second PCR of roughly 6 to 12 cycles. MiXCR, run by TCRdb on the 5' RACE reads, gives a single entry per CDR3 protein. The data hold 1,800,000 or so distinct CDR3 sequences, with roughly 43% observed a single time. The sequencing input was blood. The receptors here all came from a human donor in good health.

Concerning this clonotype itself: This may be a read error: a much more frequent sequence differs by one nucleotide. This chain's CDR3 is CASSRQLSGLPQETQYF. In DNA, the CDR3 is TGCGCCAGCAGCCGCCAACTTTCGGGACTACCACAAGAGACCCAGTACTTC. The chain is built from TRBV4-1 and TRBJ2-5, with 7 bases that match TRBD2. Germline V gives CDR1 MGHRA, CDR2 YSYEKL. The CDR3 spans 17 residues. J was trimmed by 2 bases and V by 4 bases; bases with no gene match: 13.

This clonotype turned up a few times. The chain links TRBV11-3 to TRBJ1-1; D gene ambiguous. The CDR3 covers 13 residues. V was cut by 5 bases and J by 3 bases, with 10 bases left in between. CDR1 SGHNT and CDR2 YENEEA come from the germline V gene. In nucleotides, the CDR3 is TGTGCCAGCAGCGTGTTGAGGGACACTGAAGCTTTCTTT. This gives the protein CASSVLRDTEAFF.

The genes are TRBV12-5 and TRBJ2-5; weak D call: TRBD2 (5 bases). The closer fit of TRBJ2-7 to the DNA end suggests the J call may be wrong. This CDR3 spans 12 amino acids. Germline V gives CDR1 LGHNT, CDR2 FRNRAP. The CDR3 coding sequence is TGTGCTAGTGGCCTGACGGGGTACGAGCAGTACTTC. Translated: CASGLTGYEQYF.

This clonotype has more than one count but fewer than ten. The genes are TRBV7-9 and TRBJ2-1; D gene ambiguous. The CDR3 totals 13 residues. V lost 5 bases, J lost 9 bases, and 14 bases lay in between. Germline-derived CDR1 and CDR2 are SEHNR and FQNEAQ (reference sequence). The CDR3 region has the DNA TGTGCCAGCAGCCCGGATCCGAGTTTTGAGCAGTTCTTC. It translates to CASSPDPSFEQFF. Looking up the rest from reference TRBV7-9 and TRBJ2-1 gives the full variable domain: DTGVSQNPRHKITKRGQNVTFRCDPISEHNRLYWYRQTLGQGPEFLTYFQNEAQLEKSRLLSDRFSAERPKGSFSTLEIQRTEQGDSAMYLCASSPDPSFEQFFGPGTRLTVL.

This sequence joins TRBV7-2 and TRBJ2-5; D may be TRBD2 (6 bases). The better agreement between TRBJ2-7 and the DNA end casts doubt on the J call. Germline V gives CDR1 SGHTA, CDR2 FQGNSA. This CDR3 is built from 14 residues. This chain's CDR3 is CASSLALAEYEQYF. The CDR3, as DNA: TGTGCCAGCAGCTTAGCACTAGCTGAATACGAGCAGTACTTC.

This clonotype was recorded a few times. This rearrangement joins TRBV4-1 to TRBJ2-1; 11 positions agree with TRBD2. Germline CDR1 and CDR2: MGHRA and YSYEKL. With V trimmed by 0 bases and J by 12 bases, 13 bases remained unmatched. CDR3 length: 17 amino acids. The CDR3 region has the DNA TGCGCCAGCAGCCAAGAGCACGGTCTAGCGGGGGGAAAGGGGCAGTTCTTC. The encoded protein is CASSQEHGLAGGKGQFF.

DNA of the CDR3: TGTGCCAGCAGTCCATACCCGAACACCGGGGAGCTGTTTTTT. It encodes CASSPYPNTGELFF. V and J are TRBV6-2 or TRBV6-3 and TRBJ2-2; D gene unclear. Trimming took 5 bases from V and 0 from J, leaving 7 bases between them. CDR3 length: 14 residues. CDR1 and CDR2 (germline): MNHEY, SVGEGT.

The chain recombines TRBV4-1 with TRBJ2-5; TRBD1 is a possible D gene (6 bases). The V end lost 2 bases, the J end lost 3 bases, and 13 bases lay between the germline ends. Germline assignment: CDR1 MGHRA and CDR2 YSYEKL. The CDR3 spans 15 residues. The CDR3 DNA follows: TGCGCCAGCAGCCAAACCGGGACACCCAAAGAGACCCAGTACTTC. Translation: CASSQTGTPKETQYF.

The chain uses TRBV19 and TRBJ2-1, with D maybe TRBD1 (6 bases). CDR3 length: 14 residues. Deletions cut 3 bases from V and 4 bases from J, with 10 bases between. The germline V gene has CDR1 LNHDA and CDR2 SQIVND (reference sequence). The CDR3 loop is CASSMVTGYNEQFF. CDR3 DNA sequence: TGTGCCAGTAGTATGGTGACAGGTTACAATGAGCAGTTCTTC.

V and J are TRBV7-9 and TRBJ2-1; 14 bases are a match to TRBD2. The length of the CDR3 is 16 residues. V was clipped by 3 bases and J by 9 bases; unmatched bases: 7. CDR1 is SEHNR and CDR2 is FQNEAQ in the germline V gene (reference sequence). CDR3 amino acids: CASSFRTSGGMPEQFF. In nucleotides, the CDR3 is TGTGCCAGCAGCTTTCGGACTAGCGGGGGGATGCCTGAGCAGTTCTTC.

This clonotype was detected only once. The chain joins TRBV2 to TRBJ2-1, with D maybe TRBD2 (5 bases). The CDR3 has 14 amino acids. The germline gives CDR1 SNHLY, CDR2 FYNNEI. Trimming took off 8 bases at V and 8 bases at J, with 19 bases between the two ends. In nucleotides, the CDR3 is TGTGCCAGCGGACCCGGGATGGAGATCGATGAGCAGTTCTTC. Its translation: CASGPGMEIDEQFF.

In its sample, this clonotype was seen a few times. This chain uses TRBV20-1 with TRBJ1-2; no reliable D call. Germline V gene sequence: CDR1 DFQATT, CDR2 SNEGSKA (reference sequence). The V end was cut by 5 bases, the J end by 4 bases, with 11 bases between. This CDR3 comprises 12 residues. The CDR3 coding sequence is TGCAGTGCTGCCGTGGGCCCCTATGGCTACACCTTC. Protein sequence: CSAAVGPYGYTF.